A single sample is the source of the 30 T cell receptor beta chains below, sequenced in a study of T cells in tuberculosis (dated by TCRdb to 2017 to 2018). PBMC were thawed, rested overnight, stained with GMM-loaded CD1B tetramer, a Live/Dead dye and anti-CD3, and then sorted on a FACS Aria II. CD1B tetramers were loaded with C32 glucose monomycolate purified from Rhodococcus equi. The library relied on the immunoSEQ multiplex PCR assay. TCRdb re-hosts the immuneACCESS table, in-frame sequences only. Its copies lack some clones; in the studies checked, an unresolved V gene accounts for under half of them, and the cause for the rest is not known. A total of some 60,000 clones appear in this sample, under 90% of them only once. The ten largest clones add up to roughly 12% of the sample. Sequenced sample: CD1b-GMM tetramer-negative cells sorted from PBMCs. The label giving this sample's cell subset or site can be read as: T cells not binding CD1B-GMM tetramer, sorted from same donor. The source of these receptors is an adult woman with latent tuberculosis.

The chain employs TRBV19 and TRBJ1-4, with 10 bases matching TRBD1. The CDR3 is 14 amino acids. Unmatched junction bases numbered 5, after V lost 6 bases and J lost 7 bases. Germline CDR1 reads LNHDA; CDR2 reads SQIVND (reference sequence). The DNA of the CDR3 is TGTGCCAGTAGACCGGACAGGGGGAGTGAAAAACTGTTTTTT. Translation gives CASRPDRGSEKLFF.

V gene TRBV7-9 combines with J gene TRBJ2-7, with TRBD1 identical over 7 bases. Germline lookup yields CDR1 SEHNR and CDR2 FQNEAQ (reference sequence). The trim removed 2 bases at V and 6 bases at J, leaving 16 bases unmatched. The CDR3 totals 17 residues. Written as DNA, the CDR3 is TGTGCCAGCAGCTTACCGGACCACCGGGGACAGAGGCCCGAGCAGTACTTC. Residues: CASSLPDHRGQRPEQYF.

The chain is built from TRBV5-1 and TRBJ2-7; the match to TRBD1 covers 7 bases. The germline V gene has CDR1 SGHRS and CDR2 YFSETQ. This CDR3 has 15 amino acids. J was trimmed by 4 bases and V by 1 base; bases with no gene match: 8. The CDR3 DNA sequence: TGCGCCAGCAGCTTGAGGACAGGCTATTCTTACGAGCAGTACTTC. Protein: CASSLRTGYSYEQYF.

The V call is TRBV6-1, the J call TRBJ2-5; maybe TRBD2 (6 bases). The CDR3 has 13 amino acids. Germline loops: CDR1 MNHNS, CDR2 SASEGT. The V end was cut by 7 bases, the J end by 2 bases, with 11 bases between. This CDR3 is CASTWGVQETQYF. For the CDR3, the DNA is TGTGCCAGCACTTGGGGGGTGCAAGAGACCCAGTACTTC.

V gene TRBV19 combines with J gene TRBJ2-7, with 7 positions matching TRBD1. Germline V gene sequence: CDR1 LNHDA, CDR2 SQIVND (reference sequence). CDR3 length: 14 residues. The trim removed 4 bases at V and 1 base at J, leaving 4 bases unmatched. Written as DNA, the CDR3 is TGTGCCAGTAGTAAATGGGACAGTTCCTACGAGCAGTACTTC. It translates to CASSKWDSSYEQYF.

J is TRBJ2-7 and V is TRBV14; TRBD2 matches at 14 bases. There are 15 residues in the CDR3. V lost 5 bases to trimming and J lost 4 bases; unmatched junction nucleotides: 4. The germline gives CDR1 SGHDN, CDR2 FVKESK. CDR3 nucleotides: TGTGCCAGCAGCTCGAGACTAGCGGGAGGGTACGAGCAGTACTTC. It yields the protein CASSSRLAGGYEQYF.

J is TRBJ2-2 and V is TRBV19, with D perhaps TRBD2 (5 bases). The germline V gene encodes CDR1 LNHDA and CDR2 SQIVND (reference sequence). The CDR3 runs to 15 residues. Between the trimmed V and J ends, which lost 7 bases and 8 bases, there was a span of 20 bases. In DNA form, the CDR3 reads TGTGCCAGTACACCTCTAGCTTTATCAAGGGGGGAGCTGTTTTTT. It translates to CASTPLALSRGELFF.

This chain joins TRBV4-2 and TRBJ1-2, with 7 bases identical to TRBD1. The CDR3 has 14 residues. The V gene's germline CDR1 is LGHNA and CDR2 YNFKEQ. With 1 base clipped from V and 6 bases from J, the junction kept 5 bases outside the gene matches. The CDR3: CASSQAGQHDGYTF. CDR3 DNA: TGTGCCAGCAGCCAAGCGGGACAGCACGATGGCTACACCTTC.

The CDR3 is CASSPQLAGSTDTQYF. The CDR3 DNA is TGCGCCAGCAGCCCCCAACTAGCGGGGAGCACAGATACGCAGTATTTT. This chain joins TRBV4-3 and TRBJ2-3; 10 bases are a match to TRBD2. The CDR3 is 16 residues long. Losses at the gene ends were 4 bases for V and 0 bases for J; bases not matched to a gene: 4. CDR1 and CDR2 from the germline V gene are LGHNA and YSLEER.

V gene TRBV6-1 combines with J gene TRBJ2-7; no clear D. Per germline, CDR1 MNHNS and CDR2 SASEGT. The CDR3 consists of 12 residues. V lost 5 bases, J lost 2 bases, and 7 bases lay in between. CDR3 DNA sequence: TGTGCCAGCAGTTTTGAGCCCTACGAGCAGTACTTC. This sequence encodes CASSFEPYEQYF.

The V gene is TRBV11-2, the J gene TRBJ2-3, with 7 bases that match TRBD2. The CDR3 runs to 16 residues. Germline CDR1 reads SGHAT; CDR2 reads FQNNGV. Trimming cost V 3 bases and J 0 bases; bases outside gene matches: 6. CDR3: CASSFSAGASTDTQYF. CDR3 nucleotide sequence: TGTGCCAGCAGCTTTTCGGCGGGAGCTAGCACAGATACGCAGTATTTT.

The J gene is TRBJ2-3, the V gene TRBV5-4, with a tentative D call TRBD1 (6 bases). The CDR3 loop spans 18 amino acids. Germline V CDR1 and CDR2: SGHNT, YYREEE (reference sequence). V was shortened by 2 bases and J by 0 bases, with 19 bases between the two germline ends. CDR3 sequence: CASSFKQGRFVSTDTQYF. CDR3 in DNA: TGTGCCAGCAGCTTCAAGCAGGGGCGATTTGTGAGCACAGATACGCAGTATTTT. Supplemented by reference TRBV5-4 and TRBJ2-3, the full variable domain reads ETGVTQSPTHLIKTRGQQVTLRCSSQSGHNTVSWYQQALGQGPQFIFQYYREEENGRGNFPPRFSGLQFPNYSSELNVNALELDDSALYLCASSFKQGRFVSTDTQYFGPGTRLTVL.

This chain links TRBV6-5 with TRBJ2-3, with a weak D call TRBD2 (7 bases). CDR1 and CDR2 from the germline V gene are MNHEY and SVGAGI. This CDR3 is 15 amino acids long. V lost 5 bases to trimming and J lost 6 bases, with 18 bases between them. CDR3 in amino acids: CASSPLGGARDTQYF. The CDR3 DNA is TGTGCCAGCAGTCCCCTAGGGGGGGCTCGGGATACGCAGTATTTT.

The chain uses TRBV18 and TRBJ2-1, with a possible D match to TRBD2 (6 bases). There are 15 residues in the CDR3. Germline CDR1 KGHSH, CDR2 LQKENI. The V end lost 3 bases, the J end lost 7 bases, and 16 bases lay between the germline ends. The chain's CDR3 is CASSPPGRQGNEQFF. The CDR3 region has the DNA TGTGCCAGCTCACCGCCAGGGAGGCAAGGGAATGAGCAGTTCTTC.

The gene calls are TRBV7-3 and TRBJ1-1; TRBD1 aligns across 8 bases. The junction had 9 bases not matched to a gene; V was cut back by 11 bases and J by 7 bases. The germline gives CDR1 SGHTA, CDR2 FQGTGA. The CDR3 is made up of 12 amino acids. In DNA form, the CDR3 reads TGTGCCCGCCAGGGGGCGAGGAATGAAGCTTTCTTT. Translating it yields CARQGARNEAFF.

The chain combines TRBV29-1 with TRBJ2-7; TRBD2 aligns across 10 bases. V was clipped by 7 bases and J by 4 bases; unmatched bases: 7. Germline assignment: CDR1 SQVTM and CDR2 ANQGSEA. The CDR3 spans 13 residues. In DNA form, the CDR3 reads TGCAGCGCTCGAGCGGGAGGGCCTTACGAGCAGTACTTC. Protein product: CSARAGGPYEQYF.

The V gene is TRBV28, the J gene TRBJ2-2, with 7 positions matching TRBD2. Germline trimming cut 6 bases from V and 3 bases from J; bases unmatched to any gene: 4. This CDR3 is 14 amino acids long. Germline V CDR1 and CDR2: MDHEN, SYDVKM. DNA for the CDR3: TGTGCCAGCAGCTGGGGAGGGGACACCGGGGAGCTGTTTTTT. Translated: CASSWGGDTGELFF.

This chain links TRBV5-6 with TRBJ2-3; 7 nucleotides align to TRBD1. CDR3 size: 15 residues. From germline, CDR1 is SGHDT and CDR2 YYEEEE. Trimming at V came to 2 bases and at J to 3 bases, leaving 6 bases not matched to a gene. The CDR3 sequence is CASSFIKGATDTQYF. The CDR3, as DNA: TGTGCCAGCAGCTTCATTAAGGGGGCAACAGATACGCAGTATTTT.

The V call is TRBV28, the J call TRBJ1-5; 9 positions match TRBD1. This CDR3 spans 15 amino acids. The V gene's germline CDR1 is MDHEN and CDR2 SYDVKM. Unmatched junction bases numbered 7, after V lost 5 bases and J lost 5 bases. The CDR3 sequence is CASSLAGTGYQPQHF. The CDR3 nucleotides read TGTGCCAGCAGTCTCGCCGGGACAGGGTATCAGCCCCAGCATTTT. The entire variable domain, with the rest obtained from reference TRBV28 and TRBJ1-5, is as follows: DVKVTQSSRYLVKRTGEKVFLECVQDMDHENMFWYRQDPGLGLRLIYFSYDVKMKEKGDIPEGYSVSREKKERFSLILESASTNQTSMYLCASSLAGTGYQPQHFGDGTRLSIL.

The V and J genes are TRBV14 and TRBJ1-6; no clear D. Per germline, CDR1 SGHDN and CDR2 FVKESK. The CDR3 is 14 amino acids. The V and J ends lost 0 bases and 10 bases respectively, with 10 bases between them. Here the CDR3 DNA reads TGTGCCAGCAGCCAAGAACTGGGCGGGTCACCCCTCCACTTT. Translation gives CASSQELGGSPLHF.

The V gene is TRBV27, the J gene TRBJ1-1; D remains ambiguous. Germline V gene lookup returns CDR1 MNHEY and CDR2 SMNVEV (reference sequence). V was trimmed by 0 bases and J by 0 bases, leaving 8 bases between them. The CDR3 is 15 residues long. This CDR3 is CASSLSYSMNTEAFF. The CDR3 nucleotides are TGTGCCAGCAGTTTATCGTATAGTATGAACACTGAAGCTTTCTTT.

The rearrangement uses TRBV7-6 and TRBJ2-1; 7 bases line up with TRBD2. The germline CDR1 and CDR2 sequences are SGHVS and FNYEAQ. The CDR3 is 16 residues long. V was pared by 5 bases and J by 0 bases, with 7 bases of the junction left unmatched. The CDR3 protein is CASSRSSGSSYNEQFF. CDR3 sequence (DNA): TGTGCCAGCAGCCGCTCTAGCGGAAGCTCCTACAATGAGCAGTTCTTC.

This clone was found a few times. The genes are TRBV19 and TRBJ1-5, with no clear D. Germline V gene lookup returns CDR1 LNHDA and CDR2 SQIVND (reference sequence). Trimming took off 7 bases at V and 1 base at J, with 17 bases between the two ends. The CDR3 extends over 16 amino acids. CDR3 residues: CASTSRSVVSNQPQHF. The CDR3, as DNA: TGTGCCAGTACTTCCCGGAGCGTGGTAAGCAATCAGCCCCAGCATTTT.

Turning to this clone: One end of the junction does not line up with germline, which may come from a read error. The rearrangement uses TRBV7-3 and TRBJ1-2; the match to TRBD1 covers 8 bases. The length of the CDR3 is 13 residues. Germline CDR1 SGHTA, CDR2 FQGTGA. This chain's CDR3 is CASSLTGGEGYTF. Here the CDR3 DNA reads TGTGCCAGCAGCCTAACAGGGGGAGAAGGCTACACCTTC.

The CDR3: CATSHPSGRFPNEQFF. CDR3 bases: TGTGCCACCAGCCACCCTAGCGGGAGATTCCCCAATGAGCAGTTCTTC. The chain uses TRBV15 and TRBJ2-1; 10 bases line up with TRBD2. From germline, CDR1 is LNHNV and CDR2 YYDKDF (reference sequence). V lost 5 bases, J lost 6 bases, and 10 bases stayed unmatched. The CDR3 totals 16 residues.

This sequence joins TRBV7-8 and TRBJ1-1; 10 bases agree with TRBD1. Trimming took 1 base from V and 3 from J; bases not matched to a gene: 5. The CDR3 extends over 16 amino acids. From germline, CDR1 is SGHVS and CDR2 FQNEAQ. CDR3 sequence (DNA): TGTGCCAGCAGCTTAGGGGACAGGGGCACGGACACTGAAGCTTTCTTT. Protein sequence: CASSLGDRGTDTEAFF.

The genes are TRBV2 and TRBJ2-7; possible D gene TRBD2, 7 bases. Germline V gives CDR1 SNHLY, CDR2 FYNNEI. The CDR3 consists of 15 residues. Trimming removed 4 bases from V and 3 bases from J, with 16 bases in between. The CDR3 loop is CASSAGRGPRYEQYF. The CDR3 coding sequence is TGTGCCAGCAGTGCAGGGCGGGGGCCCCGCTACGAGCAGTACTTC.

A word on this clone: An end of the junction differs from the germline gene, which may be a read error. The gene calls are TRBV27 and TRBJ1-3; D uncertain. Per the germline V gene, CDR1 is MNHEY and CDR2 is SMNVEV (reference sequence). The CDR3 extends over 11 amino acids. Here the CDR3 DNA reads TGTGCCAGCAGTCTCCGAGGGCCTGAGGATTTT. Protein sequence: CASSLRGPEDF.

This sequence joins TRBV11-1 and TRBJ2-5; 8 bases agree with TRBD2. This CDR3 contains 17 residues. Trimming cost V 5 bases and J 0 bases; bases outside gene matches: 11. Germline CDR1 is SGHAT and CDR2 is FQDESV (reference sequence). The CDR3: CASSLGLASWYQETQYF. In DNA form, the CDR3 reads TGTGCCAGCAGCCTCGGACTAGCCTCCTGGTACCAAGAGACCCAGTACTTC.

V and J are TRBV5-1 and TRBJ2-7, with 9 bases that match TRBD1. This CDR3 region has 16 residues. The junction had 12 bases not matched to a gene; V was cut back by 3 bases and J by 5 bases. Germline V lookup: CDR1 SGHRS, CDR2 YFSETQ. CDR3 region: CASSSTPGQGQNEQYF. The CDR3 DNA sequence: TGCGCCAGCAGCTCCACGCCGGGACAGGGACAAAACGAGCAGTACTTC.